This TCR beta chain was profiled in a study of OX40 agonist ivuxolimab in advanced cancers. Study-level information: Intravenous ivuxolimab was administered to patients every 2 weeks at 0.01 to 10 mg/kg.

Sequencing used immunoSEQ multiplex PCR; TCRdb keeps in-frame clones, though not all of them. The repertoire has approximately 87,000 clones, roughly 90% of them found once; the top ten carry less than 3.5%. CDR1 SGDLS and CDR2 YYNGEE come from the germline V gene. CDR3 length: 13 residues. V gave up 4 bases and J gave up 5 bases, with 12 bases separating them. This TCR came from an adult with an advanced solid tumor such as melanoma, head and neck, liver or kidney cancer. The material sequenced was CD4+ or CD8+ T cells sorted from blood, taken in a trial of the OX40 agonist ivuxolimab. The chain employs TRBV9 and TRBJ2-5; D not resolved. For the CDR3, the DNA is TGTGCCAGCAGCACAGAGGTTAGGGAGACCCAGTACTTC. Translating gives CASSTEVRETQYF.